The T cell receptor beta chain described here comes from a study of regulatory T cells in long-lasting Graves disease. As for time point: newly diagnosed GD, antithyroid drugs for less than 3 months. RNA isolated from PBMCs was used to make the TCR library. Researchers made TCR beta libraries by using iRepertoire HTBI primers and running Arm-PCR on CDR3 regions. As handled by the study authors: Samples collectively showed some 65 TRBV and more than 12 TRBJ segments. TCRdb re-derived calls from the multiplex PCR reads in MiXCR, one entry per CDR3 protein. TCRdb, not the authors, supplied the V and J calls. The top ten hold more than 9% of the sample, which has approximately 470,000 distinct CDR3 sequences, roughly 16% seen once. The CDR3 has 16 amino acids. Germline V gene data show CDR1 as SGHTA and CDR2 as FQGNSA. Between the trimmed V and J ends, which lost 8 bases and 3 bases, there was a span of 20 bases.

These data are also associated with another study on T cells in Graves' hyperthyroidism and ophthalmopathy. That report notes: Researchers defined stable Graves' hyperthyroidism as no ophthalmopathy progression within 18 months. Patients aged 18 to 65 had newly diagnosed hyperthyroidism of under 2 months' duration. Stable hyperthyroidism was separated from ophthalmopathy by a model based on 13 V-J features.

This sample comprised peripheral blood mononuclear cells (PBMCs), obtained at new diagnosis, from a patient treated with antithyroid drugs. This rearrangement joins TRBV7-2 to TRBJ2-1; TRBD1 is a possible D gene (5 bases). This TCR came from a man in his forties with Graves disease. CDR3 nucleotides: TGTGCCAGCCGATCCGAAGGGGCGCGGTTCTACAATGAGCAGTTCTTC. It codes for CASRSEGARFYNEQFF.